The 9 T cell receptor beta chains below all came from one sample that was sequenced in a study of human T cells and chemical hapten exposure (dated by TCRdb to the early 2020s). The time point label on this specimen signifies: healthy volunteer bleed at 2 weeks. Total RNA was extracted from unfractionated whole blood collected in Tempus Blood RNA tubes. Library preparation used RACE. TCRdb names NextSeq 500 as the instrument used. TCRdb applied fastp at Q25 and MiXCR to the public reads, then kept only in-frame beta chains. For every CDR3 protein sequence, its rows merge into one entry that carries the most common genes and DNA. For this sample there are tens of thousands of distinct CDR3 sequences; roughly 8% appear just once. The biggest ten clones account for 2.5% to 3.5% of the sample. The specimen sequenced was whole blood. These receptors all stem from a female donor in good health. Some clones in this sample may be carry-over from other donors' samples.

V gene TRBV7-9 combines with J gene TRBJ1-5; D is undetermined. Trimming left V 5 bases short and J 4 bases short, with 6 bases between. The V gene's germline CDR1 is SEHNR and CDR2 FQNEAQ (reference sequence). CDR3 length: 12 amino acids. CDR3 sequence (DNA): TGTGCCAGCAGCCCTATGAATCAGCCCCAGCATTTT. Encoded protein: CASSPMNQPQHF.

At least ten counts were recorded for this clonotype. The genes are TRBV2 and TRBJ1-5, with TRBD1 as a possible D gene (5 bases). V shed 2 bases and J shed 7 bases, with 12 bases lying between them. CDR1 SNHLY and CDR2 FYNNEI come from the germline V gene. This CDR3 is built from 14 residues. Here the CDR3 DNA reads TGTGCCAGCAGTGAAATGGGGGTGGGGCAGCCCCAGCATTTT. Translating gives CASSEMGVGQPQHF.

The chain employs TRBV30 and TRBJ2-5, with 7 bases identical to TRBD1. Germline-derived CDR1 and CDR2 are GTSNPN and SVGIG (reference sequence). V trimming: 5 bases; J trimming: 5 bases; junction bases outside the gene matches: 2. The CDR3 length is 11 residues. The CDR3 region is CAWGTAETQYF. CDR3 coding DNA: TGTGCCTGGGGGACAGCGGAGACCCAGTACTTC.

This clonotype was seen repeatedly, ten times or more. The CDR3 coding sequence is TGTGCCAGCAGCTTGACAGGGGATGAGCAGTACTTC. Protein product: CASSLTGDEQYF. The J gene is TRBJ2-7, the V gene TRBV7-9, with TRBD1 matching over 8 bases. The V and J ends lost 3 bases and 7 bases, in that order; junction bases with no gene match: 2. CDR3 length equals 12 residues. Germline CDR1 is SEHNR and CDR2 is FQNEAQ (reference sequence).

This clonotype was observed many times. This chain joins TRBV14 and TRBJ2-1, with D perhaps matching TRBD1 (6 bases). The CDR3 sequence is 16 residues long. Germline V gives CDR1 SGHDN, CDR2 FVKESK. V lost 4 bases, J lost 0 bases, and 13 bases lay in between. The CDR3 bases are TGTGCCAGCAGCCGGGACATCTCGAGCTCCTACAATGAGCAGTTCTTC. As protein: CASSRDISSSYNEQFF.

The chain uses TRBV6-1 and TRBJ1-5; 8 bases line up with TRBD1. The J segment lost 1 base and the V segment lost 4 bases, leaving 6 bases of the junction unmatched. From germline, CDR1 is MNHNS and CDR2 SASEGT. The CDR3 length is 16 residues. DNA for the CDR3: TGTGCCAGCAGTGGCCTAGACAGGGGAAGCAATCAGCCCCAGCATTTT. Its protein product is CASSGLDRGSNQPQHF.

CDR3 bases: TGTGCCACCAGCAGAGATTTCTCGGACCGAGGCTCTGGAAACACCATATATTTT. Protein product: CATSRDFSDRGSGNTIYF. The V and J genes are TRBV15 and TRBJ1-3; D unresolved. The germline V gene has CDR1 LNHNV and CDR2 YYDKDF (reference sequence). CDR3 length equals 18 residues. V gave up 0 bases and J gave up 0 bases, with 15 bases separating them. The variable domain in full, completed from reference TRBV15 and TRBJ1-3, reads DAMVIQNPRYQVTQFGKPVTLSCSQTLNHNVMYWYQQKSSQAPKLLFHYYDKDFNNEADTPDNFQSRRPNTSFCFLDIRSPGLGDTAMYLCATSRDFSDRGSGNTIYFGEGSWLTVV.

There are a few counts of this clonotype. The chain employs TRBV6-5 and TRBJ1-3, with TRBD1 matching 11 bases. V gave up 5 bases and J gave up 8 bases; unmatched junction bases: 8. The CDR3 is 15 residues long. Germline-derived CDR1 and CDR2 are MNHEY and SVGAGI. CDR3 DNA sequence: TGTGCCAGCAGTCCTTGGACAGGGGGCGGGGACACCATATATTTT. Translating gives CASSPWTGGGDTIYF.

At least ten counts were recorded for this clonotype. This chain uses TRBV9 with TRBJ1-1; a weak D match, TRBD1 (6 bases). The CDR3 covers 15 residues. Trimming took 4 bases from V and 7 from J, leaving 20 bases between them. Germline lookup yields CDR1 SGDLS and CDR2 YYNGEE. The CDR3 spells CASSPRTGGGIEAFF. For the CDR3, the DNA is TGTGCCAGCAGCCCCCGGACCGGAGGGGGAATTGAAGCTTTCTTT.